This TCR beta chain was documented in a study of post-analysis software for immune sequencing data (dated by TCRdb to about 2015). Background for the entire study: Disease courses on record covered relapsing-remitting, secondary progressive and progressive-relapsing multiple sclerosis, though some patients had no subtype annotation. Patient repertoires were compared against roughly 11 previously published healthy control repertoires from donors aged roughly 6 to 28 years. A subset of samples was prepared in parallel using single-end sample barcoding, then pooled and co-amplified after Illumina adapter ligation. Study-wide findings and limitations: Patients showed significantly higher frequencies than controls for roughly five TRBV segments, among them TRBV5-6, TRBV5-1 and TRBV20-1. Significantly lower normalized Chao1 diversity was found in multiple sclerosis patients than in controls, suggesting substantial peripheral T-cell clonal expansion. The control group was slightly older than the multiple sclerosis patient group. Direct clustering with F measure showed strong co-clustering of samples prepared in the same batch, prompting a batch-effect correction.

The germline V gene yields SGHRS for CDR1 and YFSETQ for CDR2. From the cysteine up to the phenylalanine, the CDR3 has a length of 14 residues. The retained sequence is limited to the CDR3, 42 bases, with the frame set at the first base. The junction shows trimming of 4 bases on V and 7 bases on J, plus 12 bases between the germline ends. TCR beta repertoires were profiled from peripheral blood of roughly twelve young patients with multiple sclerosis to demonstrate the VDJtools post-analysis software. The patients with multiple sclerosis were children and adolescents between about 6 and 17 years of age. This clonotype was observed a few times. The antigen this receptor binds is unknown. No much larger clonotype is one base removed from it; base qualities were not supplied. Libraries were built with PCR. Sequencing relied on an Illumina HiSeq 2500. Unique molecular identifiers were incorporated into TCR beta cDNA libraries to reduce PCR and sequencing biases. Every 1 to 10 million input T cells yielded approximately 500,000 cDNA molecules, meaning each molecule approximated one T cell. The patient libraries were prepared and sequenced with the same protocol used for the earlier healthy control dataset. Within a given batch, samples were prepared together, multiplexed and sequenced on the same HiSeq lane. As for the authors' bioinformatics: MIGEC was used to process the raw barcoded reads, and molecular identifier groups with only a single read were discarded before consensus assembly and CDR3 extraction. Clonotype tables were post-analysed with VDJtools, normalizing diversity by down-sampling all datasets to the smallest sample size. To correct batch-related cross-sample contamination, repertoire overlap clustering matched CDR3 amino acid sequences but not nucleotide sequences. TCRdb took the public reads, trimmed them with fastp at Q25, ran MiXCR for clone calling and kept in-frame beta chains. Under each unique CDR3 protein, matching rows form one entry showing the most common genes and DNA. TCRdb's processing, not the authors', yielded these V and J calls. The sample includes hundreds of thousands of distinct CDR3 sequences, with roughly 27% observed a single time. The top ten hold approximately 0.6% of the sample.

The clonotype originates from a girl aged 10-17 years with multiple sclerosis. Recombination connected TRBV5-1 to TRBJ1-6, with TRBD1 perhaps the D gene, on 5 matching bases. Sequencing was carried out using blood. At the DNA level, the sequence is TGCGCCAGCAGCATAGGGGAGCGGAATTCACCCCTCCACTTT. It is translated as CASSIGERNSPLHF.